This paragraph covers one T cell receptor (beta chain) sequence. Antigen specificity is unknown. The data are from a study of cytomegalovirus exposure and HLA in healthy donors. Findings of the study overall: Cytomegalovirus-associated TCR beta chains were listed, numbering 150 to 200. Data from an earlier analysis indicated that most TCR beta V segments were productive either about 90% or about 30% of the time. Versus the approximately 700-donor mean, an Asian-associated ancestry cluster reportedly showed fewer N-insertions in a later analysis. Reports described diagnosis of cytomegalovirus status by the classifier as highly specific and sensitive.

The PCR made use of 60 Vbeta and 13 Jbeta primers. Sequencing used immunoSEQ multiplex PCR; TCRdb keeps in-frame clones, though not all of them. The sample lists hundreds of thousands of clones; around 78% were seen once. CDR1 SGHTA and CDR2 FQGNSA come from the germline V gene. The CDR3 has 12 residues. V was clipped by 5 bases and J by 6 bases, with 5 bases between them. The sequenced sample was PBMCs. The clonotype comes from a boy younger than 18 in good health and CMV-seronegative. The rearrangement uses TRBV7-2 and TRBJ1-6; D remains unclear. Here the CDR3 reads CASSPFNSPLHF. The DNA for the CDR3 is TGTGCCAGCAGCCCCTTTAATTCACCCCTCCACTTT.